The following is a T cell receptor (beta chain) sequence with its context. The antigen is undetermined. cDNA libraries for TCR beta contained unique molecular identifiers. TCRdb analysed the PCR reads with MiXCR anew, one entry per CDR3 protein. The table records hundreds of thousands of distinct CDR3 sequences, 36% of them present only once. The sample is drawn from a study of post-analysis software for immune sequencing data. Study findings and constraints: Patients used about 5 TRBV segments, including TRBV5-6, TRBV5-1 and TRBV20-1, more often than controls.

Germline values: CDR1 SGHRS, CDR2 YFSETQ. This CDR3 is 13 amino acids long. Losses at the gene ends were 1 base for V and 15 bases for J; bases not matched to a gene: 9. Sequenced: blood. This receptor was identified in a girl between 5 and 17 years old with multiple sclerosis. The V gene is TRBV5-1, the J gene TRBJ1-4; 7 bases fit TRBD1. CDR3 coding DNA: TGCGCCAGCAGCTTGACCTCGACAGGGCAGATGTTTTTT. It translates to CASSLTSTGQMFF.